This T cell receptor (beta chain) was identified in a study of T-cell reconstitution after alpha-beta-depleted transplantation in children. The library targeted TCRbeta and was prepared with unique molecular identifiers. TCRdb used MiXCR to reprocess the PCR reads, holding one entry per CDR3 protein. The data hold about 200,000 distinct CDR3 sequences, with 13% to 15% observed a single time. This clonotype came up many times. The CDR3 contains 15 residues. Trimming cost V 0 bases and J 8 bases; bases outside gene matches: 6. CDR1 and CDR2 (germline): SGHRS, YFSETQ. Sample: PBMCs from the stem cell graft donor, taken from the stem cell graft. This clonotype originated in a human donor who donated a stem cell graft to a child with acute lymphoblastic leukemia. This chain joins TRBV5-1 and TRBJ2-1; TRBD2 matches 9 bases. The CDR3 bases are TGCGCCAGCAGCTTGGCTAGCGGGAAACTCTATGAGCAGTTCTTC. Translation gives CASSLASGKLYEQFF.